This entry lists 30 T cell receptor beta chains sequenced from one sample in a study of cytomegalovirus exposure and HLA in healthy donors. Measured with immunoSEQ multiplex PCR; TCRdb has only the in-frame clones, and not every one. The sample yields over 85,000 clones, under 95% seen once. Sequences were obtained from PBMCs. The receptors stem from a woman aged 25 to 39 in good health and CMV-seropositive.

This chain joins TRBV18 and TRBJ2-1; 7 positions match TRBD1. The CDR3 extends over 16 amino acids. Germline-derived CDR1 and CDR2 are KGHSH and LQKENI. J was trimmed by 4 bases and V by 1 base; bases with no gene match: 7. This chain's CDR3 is CASSPRVYRGYNEQFF. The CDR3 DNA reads TGTGCCAGCTCACCACGTGTCTACAGGGGATACAATGAGCAGTTCTTC.

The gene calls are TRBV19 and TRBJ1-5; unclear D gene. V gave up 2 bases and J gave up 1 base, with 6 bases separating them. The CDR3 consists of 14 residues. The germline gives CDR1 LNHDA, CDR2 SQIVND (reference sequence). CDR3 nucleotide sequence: TGTGCCAGTAGTATAAGAGGGAGCAATCAGCCCCAGCATTTT. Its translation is CASSIRGSNQPQHF.

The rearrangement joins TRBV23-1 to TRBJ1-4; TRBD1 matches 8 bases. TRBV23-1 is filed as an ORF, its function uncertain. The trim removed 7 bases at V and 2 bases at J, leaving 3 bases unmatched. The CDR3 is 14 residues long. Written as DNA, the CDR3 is TGCGCCAGCATTCGACAGGGGACTAATGAAAAACTGTTTTTT. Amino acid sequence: CASIRQGTNEKLFF.

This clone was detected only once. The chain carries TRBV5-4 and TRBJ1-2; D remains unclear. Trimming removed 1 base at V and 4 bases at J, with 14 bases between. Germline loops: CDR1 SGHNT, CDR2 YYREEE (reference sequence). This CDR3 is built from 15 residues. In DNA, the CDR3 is TGTGCCAGCAGCTTGACCGAACAGAGCCTCTATGGCTACACCTTC. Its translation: CASSLTEQSLYGYTF.

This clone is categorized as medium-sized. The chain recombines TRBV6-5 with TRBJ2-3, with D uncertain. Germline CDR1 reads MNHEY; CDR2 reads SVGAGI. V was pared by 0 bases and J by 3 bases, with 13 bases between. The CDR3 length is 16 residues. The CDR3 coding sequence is TGTGCCAGCAGTTACTCAGTAGGAGTGGTTACAGATACGCAGTATTTT. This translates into CASSYSVGVVTDTQYF.

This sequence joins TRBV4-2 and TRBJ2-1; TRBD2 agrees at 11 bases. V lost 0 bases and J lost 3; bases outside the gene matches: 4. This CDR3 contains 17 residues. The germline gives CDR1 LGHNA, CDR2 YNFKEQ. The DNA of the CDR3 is TGTGCCAGCAGCCAAGATTTCGGGACTAGCGGCTACAATGAGCAGTTCTTC. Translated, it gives CASSQDFGTSGYNEQFF.

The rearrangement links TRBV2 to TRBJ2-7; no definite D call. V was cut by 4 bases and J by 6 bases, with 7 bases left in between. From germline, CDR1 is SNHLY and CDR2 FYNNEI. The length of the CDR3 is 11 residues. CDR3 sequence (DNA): TGTGCCAGCAGTGCGACAACCGAGCAGTACTTC. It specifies CASSATTEQYF.

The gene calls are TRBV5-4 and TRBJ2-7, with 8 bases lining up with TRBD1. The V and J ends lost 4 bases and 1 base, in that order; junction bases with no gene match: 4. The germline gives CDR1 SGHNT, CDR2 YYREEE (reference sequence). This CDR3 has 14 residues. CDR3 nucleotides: TGTGCCAGCAGCCCTCGGACAGGGTCCTACGAGCAGTACTTC. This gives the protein CASSPRTGSYEQYF.

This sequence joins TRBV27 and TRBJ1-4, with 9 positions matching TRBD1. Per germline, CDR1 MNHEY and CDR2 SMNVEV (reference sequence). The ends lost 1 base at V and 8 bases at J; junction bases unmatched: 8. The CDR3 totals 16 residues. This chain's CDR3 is CASSLLPGQGEEKLFF. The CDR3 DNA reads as TGTGCCAGCAGTTTATTGCCGGGACAGGGAGAAGAAAAACTGTTTTTT.

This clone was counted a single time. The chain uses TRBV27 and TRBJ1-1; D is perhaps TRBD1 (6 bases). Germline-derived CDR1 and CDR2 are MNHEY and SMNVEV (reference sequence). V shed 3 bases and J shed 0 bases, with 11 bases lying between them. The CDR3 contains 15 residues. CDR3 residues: CASSFGGGLNTEAFF. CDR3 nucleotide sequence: TGTGCCAGCAGTTTTGGGGGGGGCCTGAACACTGAAGCTTTCTTT.

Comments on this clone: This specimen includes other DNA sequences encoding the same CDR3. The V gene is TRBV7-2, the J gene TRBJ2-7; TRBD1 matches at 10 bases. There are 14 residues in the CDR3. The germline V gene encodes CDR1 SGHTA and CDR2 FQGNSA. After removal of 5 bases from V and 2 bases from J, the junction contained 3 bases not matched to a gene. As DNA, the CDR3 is TGTGCCAGCAGCCCGGGACAGGGGCCCTACGAGCAGTACTTC. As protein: CASSPGQGPYEQYF. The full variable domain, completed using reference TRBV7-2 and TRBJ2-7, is GAGVSQSPSNKVTEKGKDVELRCDPISGHTALYWYRQSLGQGLEFLIYFQGNSAPDKSGLPSDRFSAERTGGSVSTLTIQRTQQEDSAVYLCASSPGQGPYEQYFGPGTRLTVT.

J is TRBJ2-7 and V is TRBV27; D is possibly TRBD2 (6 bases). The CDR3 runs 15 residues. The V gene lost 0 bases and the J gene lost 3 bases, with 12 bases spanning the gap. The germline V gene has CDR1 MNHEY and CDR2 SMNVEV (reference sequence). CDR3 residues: CASSLSAVAVYEQYF. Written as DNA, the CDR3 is TGTGCCAGCAGTTTATCCGCAGTAGCGGTCTACGAGCAGTACTTC.

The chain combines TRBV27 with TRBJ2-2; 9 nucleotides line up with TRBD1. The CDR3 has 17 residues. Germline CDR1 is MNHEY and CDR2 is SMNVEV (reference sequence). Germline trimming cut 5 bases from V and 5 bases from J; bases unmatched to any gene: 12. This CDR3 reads CASSIQTGGKRTGELFF. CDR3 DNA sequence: TGTGCCAGCAGTATCCAGACAGGGGGAAAGCGAACCGGGGAGCTGTTTTTT.

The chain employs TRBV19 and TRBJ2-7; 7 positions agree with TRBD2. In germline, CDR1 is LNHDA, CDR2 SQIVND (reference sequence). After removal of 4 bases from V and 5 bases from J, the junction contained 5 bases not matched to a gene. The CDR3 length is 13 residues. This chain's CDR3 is CASSSGSTHEQYF. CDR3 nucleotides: TGTGCCAGTAGTAGCGGGAGCACCCACGAGCAGTACTTC.

CDR3 residues: CASSSTNSGSYEQYF. The CDR3 region has the DNA TGTGCCAGCAGTTCCACAAATAGCGGGAGCTACGAGCAGTACTTC. The chain is built from TRBV6-6 and TRBJ2-7; TRBD2 aligns across 9 bases. Trimming took 4 bases from V and 3 from J; bases not matched to a gene: 7. Looked up from germline, CDR1 is MNHNY and CDR2 is SVGAGI (reference sequence). The CDR3 consists of 15 residues.

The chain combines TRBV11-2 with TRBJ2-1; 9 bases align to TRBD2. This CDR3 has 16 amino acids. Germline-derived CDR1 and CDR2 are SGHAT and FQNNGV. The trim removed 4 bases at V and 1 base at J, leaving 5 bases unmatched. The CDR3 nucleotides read TGTGCCAGCAGCTCCGGAAGCGGGAGGTCCTACAATGAGCAGTTCTTC. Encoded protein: CASSSGSGRSYNEQFF. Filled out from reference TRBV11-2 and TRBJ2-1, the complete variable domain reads EAGVAQSPRYKIIEKRQSVAFWCNPISGHATLYWYQQILGQGPKLLIQFQNNGVVDDSQLPKDRFSAERLKGVDSTLKIQPAKLEDSAVYLCASSSGSGRSYNEQFFGPGTRLTVL.

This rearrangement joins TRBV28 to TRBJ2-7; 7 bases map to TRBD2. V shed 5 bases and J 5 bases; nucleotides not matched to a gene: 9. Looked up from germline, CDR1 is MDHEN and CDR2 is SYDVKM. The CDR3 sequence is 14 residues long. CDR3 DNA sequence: TGTGCCAGCAGTAAGCCGGGAGGATCCCACGAGCAGTACTTC. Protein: CASSKPGGSHEQYF.

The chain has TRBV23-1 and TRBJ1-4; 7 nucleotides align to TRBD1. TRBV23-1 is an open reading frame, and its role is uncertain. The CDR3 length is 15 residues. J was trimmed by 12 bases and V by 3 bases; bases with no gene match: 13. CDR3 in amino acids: CASSQKTGTGRELFF. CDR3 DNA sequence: TGCGCCAGCAGTCAGAAGACAGGGACGGGGCGAGAACTGTTTTTT.

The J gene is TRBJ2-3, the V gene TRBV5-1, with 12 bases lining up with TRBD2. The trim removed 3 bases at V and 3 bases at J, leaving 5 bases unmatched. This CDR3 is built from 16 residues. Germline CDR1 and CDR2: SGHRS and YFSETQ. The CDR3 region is CASSSTTSGRTDTQYF. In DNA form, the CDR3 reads TGCGCCAGCAGCTCTACTACTAGCGGGAGGACAGATACGCAGTATTTT.

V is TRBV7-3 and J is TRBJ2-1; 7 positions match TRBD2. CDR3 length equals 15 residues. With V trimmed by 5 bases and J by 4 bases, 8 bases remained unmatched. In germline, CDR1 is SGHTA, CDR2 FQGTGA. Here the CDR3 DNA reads TGTGCCAGCAGCCCAAAAGCGGGGCCGTACAATGAGCAGTTCTTC. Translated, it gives CASSPKAGPYNEQFF. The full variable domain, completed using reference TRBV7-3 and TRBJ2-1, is GAGVSQTPSNKVTEKGKYVELRCDPISGHTALYWYRQSLGQGPEFLIYFQGTGAADDSGLPNDRFFAVRPEGSVSTLKIQRTERGDSAVYLCASSPKAGPYNEQFFGPGTRLTVL.

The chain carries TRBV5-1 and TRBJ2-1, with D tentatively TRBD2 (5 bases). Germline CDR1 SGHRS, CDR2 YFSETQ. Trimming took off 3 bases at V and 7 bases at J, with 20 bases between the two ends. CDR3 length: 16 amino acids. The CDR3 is CASSSQSGNTANEQFF. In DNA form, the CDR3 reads TGCGCCAGCAGCTCCCAATCGGGAAACACCGCAAATGAGCAGTTCTTC.

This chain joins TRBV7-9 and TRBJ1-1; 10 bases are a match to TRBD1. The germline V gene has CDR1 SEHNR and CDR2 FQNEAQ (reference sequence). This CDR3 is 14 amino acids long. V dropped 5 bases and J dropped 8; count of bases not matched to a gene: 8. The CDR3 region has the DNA TGTGCCAGCAGCCTTCCGGACAGGGGGAACGAAGCTTTCTTT. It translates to CASSLPDRGNEAFF.

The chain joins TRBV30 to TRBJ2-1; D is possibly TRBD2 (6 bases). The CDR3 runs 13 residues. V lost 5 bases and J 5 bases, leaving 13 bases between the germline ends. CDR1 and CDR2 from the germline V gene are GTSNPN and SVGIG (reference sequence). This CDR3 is CAWDIGSDNEQFF. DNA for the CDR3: TGTGCCTGGGACATCGGGAGTGACAATGAGCAGTTCTTC.

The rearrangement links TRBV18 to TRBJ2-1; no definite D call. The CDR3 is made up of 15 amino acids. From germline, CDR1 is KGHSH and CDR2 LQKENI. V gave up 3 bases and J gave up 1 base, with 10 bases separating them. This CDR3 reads CASSPVRVSYNEQFF. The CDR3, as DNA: TGTGCCAGCTCACCGGTACGGGTGTCCTACAATGAGCAGTTCTTC.

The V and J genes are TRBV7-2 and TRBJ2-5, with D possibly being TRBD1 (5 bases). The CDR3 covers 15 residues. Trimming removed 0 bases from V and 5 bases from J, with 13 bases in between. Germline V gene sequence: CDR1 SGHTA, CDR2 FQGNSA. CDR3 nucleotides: TGTGCCAGCAGCTTAGCTTCTGGGGCGTTCGAGACCCAGTACTTC. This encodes CASSLASGAFETQYF.

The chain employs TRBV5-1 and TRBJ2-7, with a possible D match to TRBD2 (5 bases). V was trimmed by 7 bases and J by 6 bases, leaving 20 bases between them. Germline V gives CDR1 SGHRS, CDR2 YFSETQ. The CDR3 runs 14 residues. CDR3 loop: CASSPGFVLAEQYF. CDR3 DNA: TGCGCCAGCTCGCCGGGATTCGTCCTTGCCGAGCAGTACTTC. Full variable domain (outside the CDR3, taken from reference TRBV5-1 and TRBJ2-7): KAGVTQTPRYLIKTRGQQVTLSCSPISGHRSVSWYQQTPGQGLQFLFEYFSETQRNKGNFPGRFSGRQFSNSRSEMNVSTLELGDSALYLCASSPGFVLAEQYFGPGTRLTVT.

For the CDR3, the DNA is TGTGCCATCAGTGAGCCTCCGGGGGATGAGCAGTTCTTC. Translated, it gives CAISEPPGDEQFF. The V gene is TRBV10-3, the J gene TRBJ2-1; D perhaps matches TRBD2 (6 bases). Trimming took off 2 bases at V and 8 bases at J, with 10 bases between the two ends. This CDR3 is built from 13 residues. Germline V gene data show CDR1 as ENHRY and CDR2 as SYGVKD.

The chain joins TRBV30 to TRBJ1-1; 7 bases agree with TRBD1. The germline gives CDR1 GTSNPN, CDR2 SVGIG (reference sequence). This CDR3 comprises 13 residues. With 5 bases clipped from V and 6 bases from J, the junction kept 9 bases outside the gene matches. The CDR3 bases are TGTGCCTGGGAAAGACTCGGACAGGCTGAAGCTTTCTTT. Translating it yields CAWERLGQAEAFF.

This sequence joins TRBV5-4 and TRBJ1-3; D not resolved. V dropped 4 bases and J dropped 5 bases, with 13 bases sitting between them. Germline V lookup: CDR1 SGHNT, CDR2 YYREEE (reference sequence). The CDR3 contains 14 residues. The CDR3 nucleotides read TGTGCCAGCAGCCCGGAGGGCGCCCGAAACACCATATATTTT. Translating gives CASSPEGARNTIYF.

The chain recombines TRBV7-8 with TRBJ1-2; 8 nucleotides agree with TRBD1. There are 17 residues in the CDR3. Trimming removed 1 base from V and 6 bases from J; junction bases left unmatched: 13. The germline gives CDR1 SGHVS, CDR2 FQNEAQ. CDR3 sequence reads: CASSLDGRGRLYDGYTF. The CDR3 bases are TGTGCCAGCAGCTTAGACGGCAGGGGGCGGTTATACGATGGCTACACCTTC.